The entry below describes one T cell receptor beta chain. Its cognate antigen is unknown. Donors ranged from roughly 6 to 100 years old and were healthy Caucasians in Russia. Whenever a sample was processed, at least 7 million PBMCs were isolated. These data belong to a study of blood T cells in healthy people across ages. Study-wide results and caveats: When set beside aged donors, long-lived donors presented more naive CD4+ cells and higher diversity.

Deletions cut 6 bases from V and 1 base from J, with 12 bases between. This CDR3 region has 14 residues. Next came a second PCR, run for 7 to 11 cycles, which used a sample-barcoded 5' primer along with a J-beta primer mix. Every single cDNA molecule received a tag from a template-switch adaptor with 12 random nucleotides. TCRdb analysed the 5' RACE reads with MiXCR anew, one entry per CDR3 protein. Of around 1,800,000 distinct CDR3 sequences listed, 39% were seen once; the top ten hold 20% to 25%. The receptor comes from a human donor in good health. Material: blood. This chain connects TRBV12-3 or TRBV12-4 to TRBJ2-5; D is undetermined. The CDR3 DNA follows: TGTGCCAGCAGCCAGCTCCCATTCCAAGAGACCCAGTACTTC. Encoded protein: CASSQLPFQETQYF.